This passage covers 10 T cell receptor beta chains from one sample sequenced in a study of blood T cell repertoires in COVID-19. Clones were read by immunoSEQ multiplex PCR, and TCRdb kept only the in-frame ones, dropping some. The data show about 210,000 clones, more than 75% seen once. Sequenced input: peripheral blood. The receptors come from a man in his 60s who had recovered from COVID-19.

The chain is built from TRBV7-6 and TRBJ2-3; a weak D match, TRBD1 (8 bases). Trimming stripped 1 base from V and 3 bases from J, with 14 bases between. The CDR3 is made up of 16 amino acids. CDR1 is SGHVS and CDR2 is FNYEAQ in the germline V gene. The CDR3 nucleotides are TGTGCCAGCAGCTTAGGAACAGGGGGGGCAACAGATACGCAGTATTTT. Protein: CASSLGTGGATDTQYF.

The chain joins TRBV6-6 to TRBJ1-2; the match to TRBD1 covers 9 bases. Germline lookup yields CDR1 MNHNY and CDR2 SVGAGI (reference sequence). The CDR3 is 14 amino acids. Trimming removed 7 bases from V and 4 bases from J; junction bases left unmatched: 7. The CDR3 spells CASTPGQGSYGYTF. In DNA form, the CDR3 reads TGTGCCAGCACTCCGGGACAGGGTTCCTATGGCTACACCTTC.

The DNA for the CDR3 is TGCGCCAGCAGCCAACCCCGGGACAGGGGCGATACGCAGTATTTT. Translated, it gives CASSQPRDRGDTQYF. The V gene is TRBV5-1, the J gene TRBJ2-3; 10 nucleotides align to TRBD1. CDR3 length: 15 amino acids. Trimming cost V 4 bases and J 6 bases; bases outside gene matches: 8. Germline V CDR1 and CDR2: SGHRS, YFSETQ. Supplemented by reference TRBV5-1 and TRBJ2-3, the full variable domain reads KAGVTQTPRYLIKTRGQQVTLSCSPISGHRSVSWYQQTPGQGLQFLFEYFSETQRNKGNFPGRFSGRQFSNSRSEMNVSTLELGDSALYLCASSQPRDRGDTQYFGPGTRLTVL.

V and J are TRBV13 and TRBJ2-2; D perhaps matches TRBD2 (6 bases). The length of the CDR3 is 15 residues. Germline V gives CDR1 PRHDT, CDR2 FYEKMQ (reference sequence). Trimming removed 8 bases from V and 2 bases from J, with 15 bases in between. CDR3 nucleotide sequence: TGTGCCAGCGGCCTCCGGGGGACTAACACCGGGGAGCTGTTTTTT. This translates into CASGLRGTNTGELFF.

The chain is built from TRBV7-9 and TRBJ2-2; unclear D gene. V lost 4 bases and J lost 8, with 8 bases in between. The CDR3 covers 12 residues. Per the germline V gene, CDR1 is SEHNR and CDR2 is FQNEAQ (reference sequence). CDR3 sequence (DNA): TGTGCCAGCAGCTCCCCCTCTGGGGAGCTGTTTTTT. As protein: CASSSPSGELFF.

The gene calls are TRBV7-3 and TRBJ1-5; TRBD1 aligns across 7 bases. CDR3 length: 15 residues. CDR1 and CDR2 from the germline V gene are SGHTA and FQGTGA. V lost 5 bases, J lost 0 bases, and 4 bases stayed unmatched. CDR3 nucleotide sequence: TGTGCCAGCAGCATGACAGGGTATAGCAATCAGCCCCAGCATTTT. Its protein is CASSMTGYSNQPQHF.

V and J are TRBV5-1 and TRBJ1-2; D might be TRBD1 (6 bases). The V gene lost 3 bases and the J gene lost 6 bases, with 15 bases spanning the gap. The CDR3 runs 14 residues. Germline V gene lookup returns CDR1 SGHRS and CDR2 YFSETQ. The CDR3 DNA follows: TGCGCCAGCAGCTCCGGACAGCTAACGCATGGCTACACCTTC. Translation gives CASSSGQLTHGYTF.

This clone was seen just once. This chain connects TRBV19 to TRBJ1-1, with 10 bases aligning to TRBD1. V was clipped by 4 bases and J by 5 bases; unmatched bases: 7. The CDR3 is 15 amino acids. Looked up from germline, CDR1 is LNHDA and CDR2 is SQIVND (reference sequence). CDR3 sequence: CASSNRQGALTEAFF. The CDR3 region has the DNA TGTGCCAGTAGTAATAGACAGGGGGCTTTAACTGAAGCTTTCTTT.

The J gene is TRBJ1-1, the V gene TRBV10-3; 10 bases line up with TRBD1. The CDR3 totals 14 residues. Germline V gene sequence: CDR1 ENHRY, CDR2 SYGVKD. The V and J ends lost 7 bases and 2 bases, in that order; junction bases with no gene match: 4. In DNA form, the CDR3 reads TGTGCCATCAACAGACAGGGGGCCAACACTGAAGCTTTCTTT. Its protein product is CAINRQGANTEAFF.

V is TRBV28 and J is TRBJ1-5, with D uncertain. The CDR3 totals 16 residues. The V and J ends lost 3 bases and 7 bases respectively, with 19 bases between them. Germline-derived CDR1 and CDR2 are MDHEN and SYDVKM. CDR3 in DNA: TGTGCCAGCAGTTTTCGGGAAAGTATCCTCGGACAGCCCCAGCATTTT. This codes for CASSFRESILGQPQHF.